The sequence of this T cell receptor beta chain was determined in a study of blood T cell repertoires in COVID-19. As for the study in general: The study drew acute and convalescent COVID-19 samples from the United States, Italy and Spain. Sources were T cells, B-cell-depleted T cells, or PBMCs; the material itself was cDNA or gDNA.

V gave up 3 bases and J gave up 1 base, with 17 bases separating them. Germline V gene lookup returns CDR1 GTSNPN and CDR2 SVGIG (reference sequence). The CDR3 runs to 16 residues. Assay: immunoSEQ multiplex PCR; the TCRdb copy retains only in-frame clones and omits some. Among roughly 280,000 clones listed, over 80% were seen once. Clinical histories supplied by participants themselves formed the basis of cohort assignment. The sequence derives from a woman aged 30 to 39 with acute COVID-19. What was sequenced was PBMCs or T cells enriched from blood (not recorded which). The rearrangement uses TRBV30 and TRBJ2-3, with D uncertain. The CDR3 bases are TGTGCCTGGAGGGAAGAAACAGACCAAGGCACAGATACGCAGTATTTT. Protein sequence: CAWREETDQGTDTQYF.